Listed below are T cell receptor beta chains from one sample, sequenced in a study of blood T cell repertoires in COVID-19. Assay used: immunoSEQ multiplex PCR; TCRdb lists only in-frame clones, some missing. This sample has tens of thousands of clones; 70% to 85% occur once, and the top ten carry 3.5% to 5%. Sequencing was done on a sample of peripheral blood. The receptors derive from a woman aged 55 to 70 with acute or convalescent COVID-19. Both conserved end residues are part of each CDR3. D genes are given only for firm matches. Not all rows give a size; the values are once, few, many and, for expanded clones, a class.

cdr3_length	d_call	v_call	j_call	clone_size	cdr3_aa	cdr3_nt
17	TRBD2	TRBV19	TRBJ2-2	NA	CASSRLAGALNTGELFF	TGTGCCAGTAGCCGACTAGCGGGAGCCCTGAACACCGGGGAGCTGTTTTTT
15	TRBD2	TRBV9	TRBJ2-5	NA	CASSVSAGVLKTQYF	TGTGCCAGCAGCGTTTCAGCGGGGGTTTTGAAGACCCAGTACTTC
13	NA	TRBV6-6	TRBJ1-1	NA	CASSPGRGREAFF	TGTGCCAGCAGCCCGGGGCGGGGTAGGGAGGCTTTCTTT
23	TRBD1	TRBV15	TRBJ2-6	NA	CATSRDRSSPGGYVPAGANVLTF	TGTGCCACCAGCAGAGATCGTTCTTCCCCAGGGGGCTACGTACCGGCTGGGGCCAACGTCCTGACTTTC
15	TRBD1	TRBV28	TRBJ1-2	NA	CASSLAHRGRIGYTF	TGTGCCAGCAGCCTAGCCCACAGGGGGCGTATTGGCTACACCTTC
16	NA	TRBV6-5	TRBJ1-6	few	CASSYTGSSYNSPLHF	TGTGCCAGCAGTTACACAGGAAGCTCCTATAATTCACCCCTCCACTTT
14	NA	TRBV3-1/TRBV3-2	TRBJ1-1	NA	CASSQRGADTEAFF	TGTGCCAGCAGCCAGCGGGGAGCGGACACTGAAGCTTTCTTT
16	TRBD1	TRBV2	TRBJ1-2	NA	CASIRDRGIKNYGYTF	TGTGCCAGCATCCGGGACAGGGGAATTAAGAACTATGGCTACACCTTC
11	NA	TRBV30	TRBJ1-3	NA	CAWDRGNTIYF	TGTGCCTGGGACAGGGGAAACACCATATATTTT
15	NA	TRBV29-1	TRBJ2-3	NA	CSVGRGTASTDTQYF	TGCAGCGTTGGAAGGGGAACTGCTAGCACAGATACGCAGTATTTT
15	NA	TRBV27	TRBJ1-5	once	CASSLRGTNNQPQHF	TGTGCCAGCAGTTTAAGGGGAACTAATAATCAGCCCCAGCATTTT
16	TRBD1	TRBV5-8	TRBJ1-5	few	CASSQRQGASNQPQHF	TGTGCCAGCAGCCAGCGACAGGGGGCAAGCAATCAGCCCCAGCATTTT
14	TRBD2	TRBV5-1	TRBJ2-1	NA	CASSFRDYNNEQFF	TGCGCCAGCAGCTTCCGGGACTATAACAATGAGCAGTTCTTC
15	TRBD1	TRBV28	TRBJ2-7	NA	CASSLPGQGMYEQYF	TGTGCCAGCAGTTTACCGGGACAGGGAATGTACGAGCAGTACTTC
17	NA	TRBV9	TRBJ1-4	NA	CASSPGRSAATNEKLFF	TGTGCCAGCAGCCCTGGGAGGAGCGCCGCAACTAATGAAAAACTGTTTTTT
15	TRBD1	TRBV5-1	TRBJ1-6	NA	CASSADRGDNSPLHF	TGCGCCAGCAGCGCGGACAGGGGTGACAATTCACCCCTCCACTTT
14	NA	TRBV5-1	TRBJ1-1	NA	CASIPGDGRGVAFF	TGCGCCAGCATCCCCGGAGACGGCAGGGGTGTAGCTTTCTTT
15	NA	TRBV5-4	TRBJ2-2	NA	CASSLAGRVSGELFF	TGTGCCAGCAGCTTGGCCGGGAGAGTCAGCGGGGAGCTGTTTTTT
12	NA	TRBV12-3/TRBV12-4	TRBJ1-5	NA	CASSPGWGPQHF	TGTGCCAGCAGTCCCGGTTGGGGCCCCCAGCATTTT
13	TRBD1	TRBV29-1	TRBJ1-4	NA	CSVGGGANEKLFF	TGCAGCGTTGGAGGGGGCGCAAATGAAAAACTGTTTTTT
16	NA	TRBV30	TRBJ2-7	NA	CAWSRGRAELSYEQYF	TGTGCCTGGAGTAGAGGGCGGGCGGAACTCTCCTACGAGCAGTACTTC
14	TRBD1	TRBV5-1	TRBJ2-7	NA	CASSQGDRVNEQYF	TGCGCCAGCAGCCAAGGGGACAGGGTCAACGAGCAGTACTTC
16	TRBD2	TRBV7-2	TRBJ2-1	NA	CASSVRAGAGYNEQFF	TGTGCCAGCAGCGTTAGGGCGGGAGCTGGGTACAATGAGCAGTTCTTC
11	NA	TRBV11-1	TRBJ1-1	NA	CASSLVREAFF	TGTGCCAGCAGCTTAGTGAGGGAAGCTTTCTTT
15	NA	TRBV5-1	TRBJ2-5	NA	CASSLLPGTQETQYF	TGCGCCAGCAGCTTGTTGCCCGGGACACAAGAGACCCAGTACTTC
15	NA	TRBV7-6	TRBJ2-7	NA	CASSLGAEISYEQYF	TGTGCCAGCAGCTTAGGAGCGGAAATCTCCTACGAGCAGTACTTC
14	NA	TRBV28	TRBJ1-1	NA	CASRRPGGNTEAFF	TGTGCCAGCAGGAGACCGGGGGGGAACACTGAAGCTTTCTTT
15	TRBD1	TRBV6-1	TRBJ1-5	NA	CASSEDWTGGQPQHF	TGTGCCAGCAGTGAAGACTGGACAGGGGGGCAGCCCCAGCATTTT
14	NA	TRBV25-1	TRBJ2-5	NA	CASSDTRGQETQYF	TGTGCCAGCAGTGATACACGGGGGCAAGAGACCCAGTACTTC
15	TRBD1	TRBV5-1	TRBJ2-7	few	CASSLGRGLNHEQYF	TGCGCCAGCAGCTTGGGCAGGGGGTTAAACCACGAGCAGTACTTC
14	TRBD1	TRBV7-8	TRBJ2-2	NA	CASSRTGNTGELFF	TGTGCCAGCAGCCGGACAGGGAACACCGGGGAGCTGTTTTTT
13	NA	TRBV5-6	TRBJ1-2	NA	CASSLVREYGYTF	TGTGCCAGCAGCTTGGTGCGCGAGTATGGCTACACCTTC
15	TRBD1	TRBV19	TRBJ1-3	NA	CASRAATGAGNTIYF	TGTGCCAGCCGTGCGGCGACAGGGGCTGGAAACACCATATATTTT
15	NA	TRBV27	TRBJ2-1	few	CASSLTTASYNEQFF	TGTGCCAGCAGTTTAACGACTGCGTCCTACAATGAGCAGTTCTTC
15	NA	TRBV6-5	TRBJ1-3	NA	CASREGRGSGNTIYF	TGTGCCAGCAGGGAGGGACGGGGCTCTGGAAACACCATATATTTT
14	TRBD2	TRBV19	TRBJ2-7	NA	CASPGLPLGREQYF	TGTGCCAGCCCGGGACTTCCCCTCGGGAGGGAGCAGTACTTC
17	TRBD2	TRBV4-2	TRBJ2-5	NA	CASSQLGTSGDQETQYF	TGTGCCAGCAGCCAACTTGGGACTAGCGGGGACCAAGAGACCCAGTACTTC
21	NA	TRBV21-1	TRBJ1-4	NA	CASSNSGKYGTGESVDEKLFF	TGTGCCAGCAGCAATTCGGGGAAGTACGGGACAGGGGAATCTGTAGACGAAAAACTGTTTTTT
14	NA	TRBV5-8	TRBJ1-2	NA	CASSLVSANYGYTF	TGTGCCAGCAGCTTGGTGTCAGCTAACTATGGCTACACCTTC
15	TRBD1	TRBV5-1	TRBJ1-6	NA	CASSDGQGVTSPLHF	TGCGCCAGCAGCGACGGACAGGGGGTTACTTCACCCCTCCACTTT
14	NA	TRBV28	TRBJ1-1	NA	CASRGGRANTEAFF	TGTGCCAGCAGGGGTGGCAGGGCCAACACTGAAGCTTTCTTT
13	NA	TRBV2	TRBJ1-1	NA	CASSVKVTAEAFF	TGTGCCAGCAGTGTAAAGGTGACAGCTGAAGCTTTCTTT
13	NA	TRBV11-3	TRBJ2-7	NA	CASTAGTLYEQYF	TGTGCCAGCACCGCCGGGACTCTCTACGAGCAGTACTTC
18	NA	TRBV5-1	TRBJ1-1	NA	CASSYTPGPTPGGTEAFF	TGCGCCAGCAGCTATACCCCGGGACCGACCCCCGGGGGCACTGAAGCTTTCTTT
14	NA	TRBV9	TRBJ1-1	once	CASSAKTGNTEAFF	TGTGCCAGCAGCGCAAAAACAGGGAACACTGAAGCTTTCTTT
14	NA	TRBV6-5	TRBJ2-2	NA	CASTWAGGTGELFF	TGTGCCAGCACCTGGGCAGGGGGGACCGGGGAGCTGTTTTTT
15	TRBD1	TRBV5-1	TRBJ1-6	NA	CASSLRGLDASPLHF	TGCGCCAGCAGCTTAAGGGGGCTCGATGCTTCACCCCTCCACTTT
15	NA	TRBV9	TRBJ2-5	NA	CASSVDYSGLETQYF	TGTGCCAGCAGCGTAGATTACTCAGGACTGGAGACCCAGTACTTC